This T cell receptor (beta chain) was profiled in a study of OX40 agonist ivuxolimab in advanced cancers. In the study overall: Ivuxolimab, which targeted the costimulatory receptor OX40 (CD134), was an agonistic, fully human IgG2 monoclonal antibody. Intravenous ivuxolimab was administered to patients every 2 weeks at six dose levels: 0.01, 0.1, 0.3, 1.5, 3 and 10 mg/kg. A male proportion of roughly 85% and a mean age of approximately 60 years, ranging from about 20 to 85, were recorded for the dose-escalation cohort. Among the approximately 50 dose-escalation patients, about 20 had hepatocellular carcinoma, roughly 15 melanoma, 9 renal cell carcinoma and 9 head and neck cancer. The paper covers the monotherapy dose-escalation part of the phase I ivuxolimab trial, which included N of about 50 patients. Partial responses occurred in three dose-escalation patients: two with cutaneous melanoma and one with hepatocellular carcinoma. The purpose of peripheral TCRbeta sequencing was to test whether ivuxolimab changed TCR sequence diversity and led to clonal T-cell expansion. Prior anti-PD-1, anti-PD-L1 or anti-CTLA-4 therapy was permitted, and checkpoint inhibitors had been received by about 37% of dose-escalation patients.

The paper as a whole reports these results and caveats: Low levels of normalized T-cell clonal expansion were also seen in some patients who did not respond. The antigen specificity of the peripheral T cells that underwent clonal expansion was not determined. In the 0.1-3.0 mg/kg groups, partial responders had among the lowest normalized peripheral clonal expansion, particularly in CD8+ T cells. At doses of 0.1 to 3.0 mg/kg, clonal expansion of both CD4+ and CD8+ blood T cells was observed from baseline to week 6. After ivuxolimab, expanded clones were on average more numerous among CD8+ T cells than among CD4+ T cells.

The trial excluded patients who had a history of autoimmune disease or were on systemic immunosuppression. Peripheral blood for TCR sequencing was collected from all dose cohorts at baseline, on cycle 4 day 1, and on cycle 7 day 1. The samples were drawn from a first-in-human, open-label, multicenter phase I dose-escalation trial of ivuxolimab. Adults with locally advanced or metastatic head and neck squamous cell, hepatocellular, melanoma or renal cell carcinoma were enrolled in the trial. CD4+ and CD8+ T cells were sorted separately from peripheral blood before TCR sequencing. On this clone: Which antigen it targets is not known. One base away there is no much larger clone; base qualities are not given.

The CDR3 contains 15 residues, cysteine and phenylalanine counted. Only the CDR3 part of the read is kept: 45 bases, read in frame from the first base. Via the germline V gene, CDR1 is MNHEY and CDR2 SVGAGI. V trim: 3 bases; J trim: 5 bases; unmatched bases: 10. To sequence the TCRbeta CDR3 region, genomic DNA was isolated from the sorted cells. The immunoSEQ Assay was used to sequence the TCRbeta CDR3 regions. TCRdb provides this immuneACCESS table in a form limited to in-frame rearrangements. Some clones are lacking; in checked studies, under half of them reflect an unresolved V gene, and why the rest are absent is not known. This sample lists tens of thousands of clones; around three quarters were detected once. The ten largest make up roughly 14% of the sample.

Sequences were derived from CD4+ or CD8+ T cells sorted from blood, sampled in a trial of the OX40 agonist ivuxolimab. The rearranged chain carries TRBV6-5 and TRBJ2-7; 7 bases in between match TRBD1. The TCR was taken from an adult with an advanced solid tumor such as melanoma, head and neck, liver or kidney cancer. For the CDR3, the sequence is CASSYNIEGAHEQYF. The DNA is as follows: TGTGCCAGCAGTTATAACATAGAGGGGGCTCACGAGCAGTACTTC.